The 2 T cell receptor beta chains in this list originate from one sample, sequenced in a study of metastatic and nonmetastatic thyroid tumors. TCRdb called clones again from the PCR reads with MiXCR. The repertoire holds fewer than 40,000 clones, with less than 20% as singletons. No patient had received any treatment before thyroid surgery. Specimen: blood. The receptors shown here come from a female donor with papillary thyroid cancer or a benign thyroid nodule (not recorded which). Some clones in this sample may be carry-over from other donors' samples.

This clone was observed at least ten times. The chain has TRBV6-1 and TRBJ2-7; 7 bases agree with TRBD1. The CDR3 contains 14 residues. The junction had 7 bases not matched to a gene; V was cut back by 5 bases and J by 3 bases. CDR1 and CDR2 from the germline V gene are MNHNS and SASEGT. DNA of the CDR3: TGTGCCAGCAGTTCCATCGGACAGGACTACGAGCAGTACTTC. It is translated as CASSSIGQDYEQYF.

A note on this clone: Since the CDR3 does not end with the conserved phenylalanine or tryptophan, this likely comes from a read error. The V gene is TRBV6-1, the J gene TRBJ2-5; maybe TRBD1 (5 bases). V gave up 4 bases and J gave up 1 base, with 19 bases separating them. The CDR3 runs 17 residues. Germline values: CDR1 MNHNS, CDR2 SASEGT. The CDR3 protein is CASSGLGRSGCQETQYL. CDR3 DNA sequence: TGTGCCAGCAGTGGCCTGGGGCGGTCAGGGTGCCAAGAGACCCAGTACCTC.